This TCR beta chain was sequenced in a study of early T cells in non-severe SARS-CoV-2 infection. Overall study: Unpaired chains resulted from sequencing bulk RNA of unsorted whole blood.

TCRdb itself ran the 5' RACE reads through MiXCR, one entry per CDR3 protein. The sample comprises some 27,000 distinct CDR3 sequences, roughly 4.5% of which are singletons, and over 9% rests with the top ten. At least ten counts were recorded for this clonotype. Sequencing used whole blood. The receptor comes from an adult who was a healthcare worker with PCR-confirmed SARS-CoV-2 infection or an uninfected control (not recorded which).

This CDR3 reads CASSEWGNSNYGYTF. For the CDR3, the DNA is TGTGCCAGCAGCGAGTGGGGCAACTCTAACTATGGCTACACCTTC. This chain connects TRBV6-6 to TRBJ1-2, with D maybe TRBD1 (5 bases). Looked up from germline, CDR1 is MNHNY and CDR2 is SVGAGI (reference sequence). The CDR3 sequence is 15 residues long. V dropped 6 bases and J dropped 0 bases, with 14 bases sitting between them.